The 2 T cell receptor beta chains below come from one sample, sequenced in a study of blood T cell repertoires in COVID-19. Clones were read by immunoSEQ multiplex PCR, and TCRdb kept only the in-frame ones, dropping some. Of 200,000 or so clones listed, more than 70% were seen once; the top ten hold roughly 8.1%. Sequencing input: PBMCs or T cells enriched from blood (not recorded which). The receptor set was obtained from a woman between 18 and 29 years old who had recovered from COVID-19.

This clone was seen just once. This rearrangement joins TRBV19 to TRBJ2-3, with D perhaps TRBD2 (6 bases). This CDR3 is built from 15 residues. Germline CDR1 is LNHDA and CDR2 is SQIVND (reference sequence). Trimming cost V 6 bases and J 1 base, with 14 bases left between them. CDR3 nucleotide sequence: TGTGCCAGTAGAGCGGGCGCGCTAGGCACAGATACGCAGTATTTT. This translates into CASRAGALGTDTQYF.

The chain carries TRBV11-2 and TRBJ2-7; D gene unclear. This CDR3 is 13 amino acids long. V was shortened by 3 bases and J by 5 bases, with 11 bases between the two germline ends. Germline CDR1 reads SGHAT; CDR2 reads FQNNGV. The CDR3 spells CASSFLNVHEQYF. The CDR3, as DNA: TGTGCCAGCAGCTTTCTAAACGTACACGAGCAGTACTTC. The full variable domain, in which reference TRBV11-2 and TRBJ2-7 provide the parts outside the CDR3, is EAGVAQSPRYKIIEKRQSVAFWCNPISGHATLYWYQQILGQGPKLLIQFQNNGVVDDSQLPKDRFSAERLKGVDSTLKIQPAKLEDSAVYLCASSFLNVHEQYFGPGTRLTVT.